One and the same sample provided the 8 T cell receptor beta chains below, sequenced in a study of T-cell memory formation after mild COVID-19 (dated by TCRdb to 2020 to 2022). The library was obtained by 5' RACE. The instrument given in TCRdb is Illumina NovaSeq 6000. Using fastp at Q25 and MiXCR, TCRdb reprocessed the public reads and kept productive beta chains. For every CDR3 protein sequence, its rows merge into one entry that carries the most common genes and DNA. Here the sample has 400,000 to 500,000 distinct CDR3 sequences; about 20% occur a single time. The top ten constitute roughly 21% of the sample. The specimen was PBMCs or a T cell subset sorted from them (not recorded which). Receptors were obtained from a man younger than 30 who had mild COVID-19 (a few samples of this study predate the infection). The sample titles of this study are shuffled in the database, so cell type and time point are left out; the donor was told from shared clones.

Only a few counts were recorded for this clonotype. V usage is TRBV19 and J usage is TRBJ2-3, with TRBD2 matching over 12 bases. V trimming: 5 bases; J trimming: 2 bases; junction bases outside the gene matches: 8. Germline assignment: CDR1 LNHDA and CDR2 SQIVND (reference sequence). There are 17 residues in the CDR3. For the CDR3, the DNA is TGTGCCAGTAGTCCGAGACTAGCGGGGGCCTACACAGATACGCAGTATTTT. Translation: CASSPRLAGAYTDTQYF.

This clonotype was detected many times. The rearrangement joins TRBV11-2 to TRBJ2-2; D remains unclear. CDR3 length: 14 amino acids. Germline-derived CDR1 and CDR2 are SGHAT and FQNNGV. V was pared by 0 bases and J by 1 base, with 3 bases between. The CDR3 loop reads CASSLEQNTGELFF. The CDR3 region has the DNA TGTGCCAGCAGCTTAGAACAGAACACCGGGGAGCTGTTTTTT.

This clonotype appeared a few times. V and J are TRBV27 and TRBJ2-3; D may match TRBD1 or TRBD2 (6 bases each). Germline values: CDR1 MNHEY, CDR2 SMNVEV (reference sequence). The V end was cut by 3 bases, the J end by 6 bases, with 16 bases between. There are 15 residues in the CDR3. In DNA form, the CDR3 reads TGTGCCAGCAGTTTCCTCGGGGGCAGGGCGGATACGCAGTATTTT. The encoded protein is CASSFLGGRADTQYF.

This clonotype has just a few counts. This chain joins TRBV29-1 and TRBJ2-5; D is possibly TRBD2 (5 bases). Trimming shortened V by 7 bases and J by 8 bases, and 20 bases separated the two germline ends. Germline V gives CDR1 SQVTM, CDR2 ANQGSEA. This CDR3 region has 13 residues. The CDR3 DNA sequence: TGCAGCGCCGGAACACGACCCTCGGGAACCCAGTACTTC. Its translation: CSAGTRPSGTQYF.

A word on this clonotype: Mismatch with germline at one junction end may stem from a read error. The chain couples TRBV6-5 to TRBJ1-2; maybe TRBD1 (6 bases). Germline assignment: CDR1 MNHEY and CDR2 SVGAGI. CDR3 size: 16 residues. CDR3 sequence: CDSSYGGEGVNYGYTF. For the CDR3, the DNA is TGTGACAGCAGTTATGGTGGGGAGGGGGTCAACTATGGCTACACCTTC.

This chain connects TRBV7-9 to TRBJ2-7, with a weak D call TRBD2 (5 bases). CDR3 length: 14 residues. Between the trimmed V and J ends, which lost 5 bases and 2 bases, there was a span of 13 bases. CDR1 is SEHNR, CDR2 FQNEAQ, per germline (reference sequence). This CDR3 is CASSPPAGAYEQYV. The CDR3 nucleotides are TGTGCCAGCAGCCCCCCGGCCGGGGCCTACGAGCAGTACGTC.

V and J are TRBV12-5 and TRBJ2-3; tentatively, D is TRBD2 (5 bases). Germline CDR1 LGHNT, CDR2 FRNRAP. V shed 1 base and J shed 4 bases, with 6 bases lying between them. This CDR3 is built from 13 residues. The CDR3 nucleotides are TGTGCTAGTGGTTTGGGACTACCAGATACGCAGTATTTT. Amino acid sequence: CASGLGLPDTQYF.

The V call is TRBV11-2, the J call TRBJ2-1; 7 nucleotides align to TRBD1. V shed 4 bases and J 2 bases; nucleotides not matched to a gene: 5. The CDR3 is 15 amino acids. Germline CDR1 is SGHAT and CDR2 is FQNNGV. The CDR3 protein is CASSYEGAAYNEQFF. The CDR3 nucleotides are TGTGCCAGCAGCTATGAGGGGGCCGCCTACAATGAGCAGTTCTTC. Complete variable domain (other parts from reference TRBV11-2 and TRBJ2-1): EAGVAQSPRYKIIEKRQSVAFWCNPISGHATLYWYQQILGQGPKLLIQFQNNGVVDDSQLPKDRFSAERLKGVDSTLKIQPAKLEDSAVYLCASSYEGAAYNEQFFGPGTRLTVL.